This is a list of T cell receptor beta chains from one sample in a study of control samples from healthy donors and cancer patients. Measured with immunoSEQ multiplex PCR; TCRdb has only the in-frame clones, and not every one. The data hold 150,000 to 170,000 clones, with 94% observed a single time. Sequencing input: blood. Every receptor here comes from a man aged 35-49 years in good health. Each CDR3 is given with its conserved first and last residue. D genes are given only for firm matches. The size of a clone is reported for some rows only, either as once, few or many, or as a class for expanded clones.

clone size	V gene	J gene	D gene	CDR3 DNA	CDR3 protein
-	TRBV6-1	TRBJ2-7	-	TGTGCCAGCAGTGAATTTGCAGGCTACGAGCAGTACTTC	CASSEFAGYEQYF
-	TRBV30	TRBJ2-7	-	TGTGCCTGGAGTGTAAGCAGTTCCTACGAGCAGTACTTC	CAWSVSSSYEQYF
-	TRBV5-1	TRBJ2-7	-	TGCGCCAGCAGCTTGGTAGTGGACTCCTACGAGCAGTACTTC	CASSLVVDSYEQYF
-	TRBV5-1	TRBJ1-1	TRBD1	TGCGCCAGCAGAGCCGGGACAGCTCACACTGAAGCTTTCTTT	CASRAGTAHTEAFF
-	TRBV9	TRBJ1-1	TRBD1	TGTGCCAGCAGCGTTGGGACAGGAGTAAACACTGAAGCTTTCTTT	CASSVGTGVNTEAFF
-	TRBV12-3/TRBV12-4	TRBJ1-2	TRBD1	TGTGCCAGCAGCCCGGACAGGGTCTATGGCTACACCTTC	CASSPDRVYGYTF
few	TRBV7-2	TRBJ2-7	-	TGTGCCAGCAGCTTAGTAGCGCAGAACGAGCAGTACTTC	CASSLVAQNEQYF
once	TRBV4-1	TRBJ2-7	-	TGCGCCAGCAGCCAAGGGGGATTTGGAACAGGCGGCGAGCAGTACTTC	CASSQGGFGTGGEQYF
-	TRBV5-1	TRBJ1-2	-	TGCGCCAGCAGCTTCGAGGGGAGGGATGGCTACACCTTC	CASSFEGRDGYTF
-	TRBV9	TRBJ2-4	-	TGTGCCCGGACTACATGGTCACCTCTAGCCAAAAACATTCAGTACTTC	CARTTWSPLAKNIQYF
-	TRBV7-9	TRBJ1-4	-	TGTGCCAGCAGCTTAAGGGAAACTAATGAAAAACTGTTTTTT	CASSLRETNEKLFF
-	TRBV2	TRBJ2-5	-	TGTGCCAGCAGTGTGGGCGGCGGGCGGGGAGAGACCCAGTACTTC	CASSVGGGRGETQYF
-	TRBV30	TRBJ1-1	-	TGTGCCTGGAGTGTACAGGGAGGGAACACTGAAGCTTTCTTT	CAWSVQGGNTEAFF
-	TRBV6-2/TRBV6-3	TRBJ1-1	-	TGTGCCAGCAGTTACTCAACCGCTGGGGCAGCAATAACTGAAGCTTTCTTT	CASSYSTAGAAITEAFF
-	TRBV6-2/TRBV6-3	TRBJ1-2	-	TGTGCCAGCAGTCAACAAAAATGGACTGACTATGGCTACACCTTC	CASSQQKWTDYGYTF
few	TRBV5-1	TRBJ1-1	-	TGCGCCAGCAGCCCGCCCCGTCAGGGCGGCACTGAAGCTTTCTTT	CASSPPRQGGTEAFF
-	TRBV12-3/TRBV12-4	TRBJ2-7	-	TGTGCCAGCAGCCCTTATCGACACGAGCAGTACTTC	CASSPYRHEQYF
-	TRBV12-5	TRBJ1-6	-	TGTGCTAGTGGTGTCCGCCCTCCCAAGGGTTCACCCCTCCACTTT	CASGVRPPKGSPLHF
-	TRBV5-1	TRBJ1-1	-	TGCGCCAGCAGCCTCCGGGACCCCACTGAAGCTTTCTTT	CASSLRDPTEAFF
-	TRBV4-1	TRBJ2-1	-	TGCGCCAGCAGCCAGGGGGGCAATGAGCAGTTCTTC	CASSQGGNEQFF
few	TRBV9	TRBJ2-7	TRBD1	TGTGCCAGCAGCTCGGGGCAGGGGGCGTCCTACGAGCAGTACTTC	CASSSGQGASYEQYF
-	TRBV27	TRBJ1-1	-	TGTGCCAGCAGCCTCGTCCTGAACACTGAAGCTTTCTTT	CASSLVLNTEAFF
-	TRBV18	TRBJ2-3	TRBD2	TGTGCCAGCTCCCGCGAGGGCGCGGGGGGACGCACAGATACGCAGTATTTT	CASSREGAGGRTDTQYF
-	TRBV4-2	TRBJ2-1	TRBD1	TGTGCCAGCAGCCAGCCCAACAGGGGAGCCAATGAGCAGTTCTTC	CASSQPNRGANEQFF
-	TRBV18	TRBJ1-1	-	TGTGCCAGCTCACCACCGGAAAAGGGTATGAACACTGAAGCTTTCTTT	CASSPPEKGMNTEAFF
-	TRBV6-5	TRBJ1-5	-	TGTGCCAGCAGCCAATGGGGGAATCAGCCCCAGCATTTT	CASSQWGNQPQHF
-	TRBV7-9	TRBJ2-3	-	TGTGCCAGCAGCTTAGGCCGGGGGCTTCTTGATACGCAGTATTTT	CASSLGRGLLDTQYF
-	TRBV5-1	TRBJ1-1	-	TGCGCCAGCAGCTTGGAAGTGCTGGGGATGAACACTGAAGCTTTCTTT	CASSLEVLGMNTEAFF
-	TRBV27	TRBJ1-2	TRBD1	TGTGCCAGCATCCCAGGGGGGGCCAACTATGGCTACACCTTC	CASIPGGANYGYTF
-	TRBV7-2	TRBJ1-4	-	TGTGCCAGCAGCTTAGTTCCGCAGCTCGAGGGAAAACTGTTTTTT	CASSLVPQLEGKLFF
-	TRBV6-5	TRBJ2-3	TRBD1	TGTGCCAGCAGTCAACAGGGGAGAGGGGATACGCAGTATTTT	CASSQQGRGDTQYF
-	TRBV29-1	TRBJ2-1	TRBD1	TGCAGCGTTGTTGGACAGGGCGAGCAGTTCTTC	CSVVGQGEQFF
-	TRBV5-5	TRBJ2-1	TRBD2	TGTGCCAGCAGCTTGCTTGCGGCGGGGGGCAGGGAGAGGTCCTACAATGAGCAGTTCTTC	CASSLLAAGGRERSYNEQFF
-	TRBV4-1	TRBJ2-4	TRBD1	TGCGCCAGCAGCCACCCACCGGGACAGGGGGTGTACATTCAGTACTTC	CASSHPPGQGVYIQYF
-	TRBV18	TRBJ1-1	TRBD1	TGTGCCAGCTCACAGGGGACAGGGCGAGCTTTCTTT	CASSQGTGRAFF
once	TRBV28	TRBJ1-1	TRBD1	TGTGCCAGCAGCCCCTCGGGGACAGTGAACACTGAAGCTTTCTTT	CASSPSGTVNTEAFF
-	TRBV11-2	TRBJ1-5	-	TGTGCCAGCAACCATCCAAAGGGAACTCAGCCCCAGCATTTT	CASNHPKGTQPQHF
-	TRBV24-1	TRBJ1-2	TRBD1	TGTGCCACCAGTGATGGGGACAGGACGGGCTACACCTTC	CATSDGDRTGYTF
-	TRBV27	TRBJ1-6	-	TGTGCCAGCAGTTTAATGGCCGTCAGCTCCTATAATTCACCCCTCCACTTT	CASSLMAVSSYNSPLHF
-	TRBV3-1/TRBV3-2	TRBJ1-2	-	TGTGCCAGCAGCCAGATGGGTGGCTACACCTTC	CASSQMGGYTF
-	TRBV24-1	TRBJ2-1	TRBD2	TGTGCCACCAGTAGTAGCCCGTCCCTTTGGGCGGGGGCCTACAATGAGCAGTTCTTC	CATSSSPSLWAGAYNEQFF
-	TRBV3-1/TRBV3-2	TRBJ2-1	TRBD1	TGTGCCAGCAGCCAAGGTTTCCCGGGACAGGGGGTTAGGAATGAGCAGTTCTTC	CASSQGFPGQGVRNEQFF
-	TRBV28	TRBJ2-7	-	TGTGCCAGCAGGACGGGACACCTAATCTACGAGCAGTACTTC	CASRTGHLIYEQYF
-	TRBV28	TRBJ2-7	-	TGTGCCAGCAGTTTAATGCACGGATCCTACGAGCAGTACTTC	CASSLMHGSYEQYF
-	TRBV7-8	TRBJ1-2	-	TGTGCCAGCAGCTTAGTAGCCCAGCAAAGCTATGGCTACACCTTC	CASSLVAQQSYGYTF
-	TRBV5-6	TRBJ2-1	-	TGTGCCAGCAGCTTGGAGGATAATGAGCAGTTCTTC	CASSLEDNEQFF
-	TRBV9	TRBJ2-7	TRBD2	TGTGCCAGCAGCTCCGGCGGGGGTAGCACCTACGAGCAGTACTTC	CASSSGGGSTYEQYF
-	TRBV11-2	TRBJ2-3	-	TGTGCCAGCAGCCCTACGACAGGTCACCACACAGATACGCAGTATTTT	CASSPTTGHHTDTQYF
-	TRBV21-1	TRBJ2-5	-	TGTGCCAGCAGCCACAGGGGGTCGGGAGAGACCCAGTACTTC	CASSHRGSGETQYF
-	TRBV28	TRBJ2-7	-	TGTGCCAGCACAGTGGCCGGGGGAACTAACTCCTACGAGCAGTACTTC	CASTVAGGTNSYEQYF
-	TRBV18	TRBJ2-3	TRBD1	TGTGCCAGCTCACCGGGACAGGGGGGAGTGGATACGCAGTATTTT	CASSPGQGGVDTQYF
-	TRBV14	TRBJ2-6	-	TGTGCCAGCAGCCAAGGGGTTCGGGGATTAGGGGCCAACGTCCTGACTTTC	CASSQGVRGLGANVLTF
-	TRBV5-6	TRBJ1-1	-	TGTGCCAGCAGCTTGAACAGAGGTCTCGTAGCTTTCTTT	CASSLNRGLVAFF